Below, 19 T cell receptor beta chains from the same sample are listed, as sequenced in a study of siplizumab effects on memory and regulatory T cells. Profiling relied on immunoSEQ multiplex PCR, and the TCRdb table lists in-frame clones only, not all of them. The data contain approximately 94,000 clones, less than 95% of them singletons. Sequences were obtained from non-Treg CD4+ T cells sorted from blood. These receptors all stem from a human donor in good health.

The chain links TRBV19 to TRBJ1-5, with a possible D match to TRBD1 (5 bases). CDR3 length equals 13 residues. V lost 9 bases and J 2 bases, leaving 11 bases between the germline ends. Germline V gene sequence: CDR1 LNHDA, CDR2 SQIVND (reference sequence). CDR3 DNA sequence: TGTGCCAGCCACCCGGGGGGCAATCAGCCCCAGCATTTT. Its translation: CASHPGGNQPQHF.

V gene TRBV28 combines with J gene TRBJ1-5; D is unclear. The length of the CDR3 is 13 residues. Germline V gene data show CDR1 as MDHEN and CDR2 as SYDVKM. V dropped 10 bases and J dropped 0 bases, with 10 bases sitting between them. The CDR3 DNA reads as TGTGCCATAGGCGGTTATAGCAATCAGCCCCAGCATTTT. It is translated as CAIGGYSNQPQHF.

The chain links TRBV19 to TRBJ2-7; the match to TRBD2 covers 12 bases. The CDR3 extends over 18 amino acids. CDR1 is LNHDA and CDR2 is SQIVND in the germline V gene (reference sequence). Trimming cost V 5 bases and J 2 bases; bases outside gene matches: 13. In DNA, the CDR3 is TGTGCCAGTAGTCCTCGCCTAGCGGGAGGGGTTCGGGCCTACGAGCAGTACTTC. Encoded protein: CASSPRLAGGVRAYEQYF. Combining the CDR3 with reference TRBV19 and TRBJ2-7 gives the whole variable domain DGGITQSPKYLFRKEGQNVTLSCEQNLNHDAMYWYRQDPGQGLRLIYYSQIVNDFQKGDIAEGYSVSREKKESFPLTVTSAQKNPTAFYLCASSPRLAGGVRAYEQYFGPGTRLTVT.

The chain combines TRBV6-6 with TRBJ1-6; 7 bases are a match to TRBD1. The CDR3 has 14 amino acids. J lost 13 bases, V lost 6 bases, and 12 bases had no gene match. The V gene's germline CDR1 is MNHNY and CDR2 SVGAGI (reference sequence). In DNA, the CDR3 is TGTGCCAGCAGGGAATCGACAGGGATAAATCCCCTCCACTTT. Translated, it gives CASRESTGINPLHF.

This chain connects TRBV5-4 to TRBJ2-7, with D possibly being TRBD1 (5 bases). This CDR3 has 15 amino acids. Trimming took off 4 bases at V and 2 bases at J, with 16 bases between the two ends. Looked up from germline, CDR1 is SGHNT and CDR2 is YYREEE (reference sequence). The CDR3 DNA reads TGTGCCAGCAGCCTGAGTAAGGGGCCGACCTACGAGCAGTACTTC. Translating gives CASSLSKGPTYEQYF.

The chain has TRBV4-2 and TRBJ2-1; 10 nucleotides agree with TRBD2. Germline CDR1 LGHNA, CDR2 YNFKEQ. The V and J ends lost 8 bases and 10 bases, in that order; junction bases with no gene match: 8. This CDR3 spans 13 amino acids. The CDR3 DNA is TGTGCCAGCGGGACTAGCGCCCAGGGCGAGCAGTTCTTC. This encodes CASGTSAQGEQFF.

V and J are TRBV6-1 and TRBJ1-4; D remains ambiguous. Germline V gene data show CDR1 as MNHNS and CDR2 as SASEGT. The CDR3 covers 15 residues. Trimming took off 1 base at V and 0 bases at J, with 6 bases between the two ends. The CDR3 region is CASSEVVSTNEKLFF. The CDR3 bases are TGTGCCAGCAGTGAAGTAGTGTCAACTAATGAAAAACTGTTTTTT.

This clone was counted once. This chain connects TRBV27 to TRBJ1-4; perhaps TRBD1 as D (5 bases). Trimming cost V 9 bases and J 8 bases, with 19 bases left between them. Germline-derived CDR1 and CDR2 are MNHEY and SMNVEV (reference sequence). The CDR3 is made up of 14 amino acids. CDR3 coding DNA: TGTGCCAGTCGGGGTTCGGGCGCAGGGGAAAAACTGTTTTTT. This translates into CASRGSGAGEKLFF.

In this sample, this clone turned up once. V gene TRBV28 combines with J gene TRBJ2-1, with TRBD2 matching 8 bases. V was pared by 6 bases and J by 15 bases, with 10 bases of the junction left unmatched. Germline values: CDR1 MDHEN, CDR2 SYDVKM. The length of the CDR3 is 12 residues. CDR3 sequence reads: CASRIAGIPAFF. CDR3 in DNA: TGTGCCAGCAGAATAGCGGGAATCCCCGCGTTCTTC. Full variable domain (rest looked up from reference TRBV28 and TRBJ2-1): DVKVTQSSRYLVKRTGEKVFLECVQDMDHENMFWYRQDPGLGLRLIYFSYDVKMKEKGDIPEGYSVSREKKERFSLILESASTNQTSMYLCASRIAGIPAFFGPGTRLTVL.

V usage is TRBV13 and J usage is TRBJ1-4, with no clear D. Germline V gives CDR1 PRHDT, CDR2 FYEKMQ (reference sequence). CDR3 length: 15 residues. V was trimmed by 1 base and J by 7 bases, leaving 13 bases between them. This CDR3 reads CASSLDSGSGEKLFF. The CDR3 DNA reads TGTGCCAGCAGCTTAGACTCAGGTTCGGGTGAAAAACTGTTTTTT.

The chain links TRBV15 to TRBJ2-1; D call uncertain. CDR1 is LNHNV and CDR2 is YYDKDF in the germline V gene (reference sequence). Trimming took off 3 bases at V and 10 bases at J, with 10 bases between the two ends. This CDR3 has 12 residues. The CDR3 loop is CATSRKQAEQFF. CDR3 DNA: TGTGCCACCAGCAGGAAGCAAGCGGAGCAGTTCTTC. Variable domain in full (rest from reference TRBV15 and TRBJ2-1): DAMVIQNPRYQVTQFGKPVTLSCSQTLNHNVMYWYQQKSSQAPKLLFHYYDKDFNNEADTPDNFQSRRPNTSFCFLDIRSPGLGDTAMYLCATSRKQAEQFFGPGTRLTVL.

The chain joins TRBV28 to TRBJ2-7; possibly TRBD1 or TRBD2 for D (5 bases each). This CDR3 is 17 amino acids long. V lost 3 bases and J lost 0, with 18 bases in between. The germline gives CDR1 MDHEN, CDR2 SYDVKM. CDR3 protein: CASSLNRGAGSSYEQYF. The CDR3 nucleotides are TGTGCCAGCAGTTTGAACCGTGGGGCAGGGAGCTCCTACGAGCAGTACTTC.

This clone has only a few counts. V and J are TRBV5-4 and TRBJ2-6; D possibly uses TRBD1 or TRBD2 (6 bases each). This CDR3 has 15 residues. Looked up from germline, CDR1 is SGHNT and CDR2 is YYREEE (reference sequence). V lost 3 bases and J 4 bases, leaving 11 bases between the germline ends. Written as DNA, the CDR3 is TGTGCCAGCAGCTCTACAGGGAGGGGGGCCAACGTCCTGACTTTC. Its translation is CASSSTGRGANVLTF.

V and J are TRBV15 and TRBJ1-5; a weak D match, TRBD1 (5 bases). Trimming removed 1 base at V and 5 bases at J, with 9 bases between. The CDR3 loop spans 14 amino acids. Per the germline V gene, CDR1 is LNHNV and CDR2 is YYDKDF (reference sequence). For the CDR3, the DNA is TGTGCCACCAGCAGAGGGGGCGCGGATCAGCCCCAGCATTTT. This gives the protein CATSRGGADQPQHF. Using reference TRBV15 and TRBJ1-5 for the parts outside the CDR3, the full variable domain is DAMVIQNPRYQVTQFGKPVTLSCSQTLNHNVMYWYQQKSSQAPKLLFHYYDKDFNNEADTPDNFQSRRPNTSFCFLDIRSPGLGDTAMYLCATSRGGADQPQHFGDGTRLSIL.

The chain recombines TRBV6-1 with TRBJ2-7, with 7 bases that match TRBD2. CDR3 length: 14 amino acids. V was pared by 8 bases and J by 2 bases, with 9 bases of the junction left unmatched. The germline V gene encodes CDR1 MNHNS and CDR2 SASEGT. The chain's CDR3 is CASFSGGSAYEQYF. CDR3 nucleotides: TGTGCCAGCTTTTCCGGCGGGAGTGCCTACGAGCAGTACTTC.

The CDR3: CASLGGPGYTF. DNA for the CDR3: TGCGCTTCTCTGGGGGGGCCTGGCTACACCTTC. The chain employs TRBV29-1 and TRBJ1-2; possibly TRBD1 for D (6 bases). CDR3 length: 11 amino acids. The germline gives CDR1 SQVTM, CDR2 ANQGSEA.

The rearrangement links TRBV9 to TRBJ2-3, with D unresolved. The V end lost 6 bases, the J end lost 2 bases, and 10 bases lay between the germline ends. The germline V gene encodes CDR1 SGDLS and CDR2 YYNGEE. The CDR3 is 13 amino acids. CDR3: CASTHEYTDTQYF. The CDR3 nucleotides read TGTGCCAGCACGCACGAGTACACAGATACGCAGTATTTT.

V usage is TRBV5-4 and J usage is TRBJ2-6, with TRBD1 matching 10 bases. Germline V gene data show CDR1 as SGHNT and CDR2 as YYREEE (reference sequence). V shed 5 bases and J 2 bases; nucleotides not matched to a gene: 7. This CDR3 region has 17 residues. Here the CDR3 reads CASSRGQGEPGANVLTF. In DNA form, the CDR3 reads TGTGCCAGCAGTCGAGGACAGGGGGAACCTGGGGCCAACGTCCTGACTTTC.

The chain combines TRBV5-1 with TRBJ2-3, with D maybe TRBD2 (6 bases). The germline V and J ends were trimmed by 0 bases and 0 bases, with 17 bases remaining between them. Germline-derived CDR1 and CDR2 are SGHRS and YFSETQ. CDR3 size: 18 residues. The DNA of the CDR3 is TGCGCCAGCAGCTTGGAGACGACCTTAGCGGCTAGCACAGATACGCAGTATTTT. It specifies CASSLETTLAASTDTQYF.